The table lists the clone carrying this TCR beta chain with a few counts. At one end, the junction sequence differs from germline, possibly due to a read error. This entry belongs to a study of regulatory T cells in long-lasting Graves disease. The germline gives CDR1 SGHTA, CDR2 FQGTGA. The length of the CDR3 is 15 residues. Both iRepertoire HTBI primers and Arm-PCR of CDR3 regions were used to build the TCR beta libraries. TCRdb reprocessed the multiplex PCR reads with MiXCR, giving one entry per CDR3 protein. The repertoire holds almost 350,000 distinct CDR3 sequences, with roughly a fifth as singletons. The time point denotes: persistent/refractory GD, antithyroid drugs over 5 years with positive TRAb. The TCR library used RNA extracted from PBMCs.

This sequence joins TRBV7-3 and TRBJ2-7, with TRBD1 identical over 7 bases. The source of this sequence is a female donor with Graves disease. The specimen was peripheral blood mononuclear cells (PBMCs), collected when the disease was refractory, from a patient treated with antithyroid drugs. DNA of the CDR3: TGTGCCAGCAGCTTAATGGGGACAGCGTCCTACGAGCAGTGCTTC. It translates to CASSLMGTASYEQCF.